This TCR beta chain stems from a study of blood T cell repertoires in COVID-19 (dated by TCRdb to 2020 to 2021). Background for the entire study: Samples covering the acute and convalescent phases of COVID-19 were provided by collaborators in the United States, Italy and Spain. Where HLA class I and class II types were available, the types were taken from metadata supplied by the sample provider, not from assay-based typing. A de-identified subject ID, COVID-19 status, age in years and sex were almost always included in the sample metadata. The dataset comprised deeply sampled blood TCRbeta repertoires from subjects exposed to, actively infected with, or recovered from COVID-19. The samples were drawn from the first 160 participants of the ongoing ImmuneRACE study and from about 1,200 subjects provided by 6 global collaborators. A freely available public database, intended as a resource for researchers studying the immune response to SARS-CoV-2, is where the repertoires were released. The material from the prospective study consisted of cDNA or gDNA derived from T cells, B-cell-depleted T cells, or PBMCs.

A second Seattle source provided samples from volunteer blood donors who had recovered from COVID-19. Collaborating institutions collected whole blood in K2EDTA tubes following their own protocols. For TCRbeta analysis, collaborators shipped samples in one of three forms: frozen whole blood, isolated PBMCs, or DNA extracted from either of those sample types. Taken from cysteine to phenylalanine, the CDR3 has 15 residues. The read is trimmed to its CDR3 DNA, 45 bases read in frame from base 1. For CDR1 and CDR2, the germline V gene lists SQVTM and ANQGSEA. Compared with germline, V lacks 4 bases and J lacks 0 bases; bases without a gene match: 1. The immunoSEQ Assay, a bias-controlled multiplex PCR, was used to amplify TCRbeta CDR3 regions from genomic DNA. In the paper's pipeline: Within the assay, amplification of reference gene primers was used to estimate how many nucleated cells each sample contained. To quantify the absolute abundance of each unique TCRbeta CDR3 rearrangement, sequence reads were collapsed and filtered. Productive Simpson clonality was computed per sample as the square root of Simpson's diversity index over productive rearrangements. TCRdb retrieved this table from immuneACCESS and kept in-frame rearrangements only. Not all clones are present; in checked studies, unresolved V genes account for under half, and no reason is known for the remainder. The V and J calls and clone size come from that table; D and trimming were worked out from the DNA. In all, the sample holds around 250,000 clones, and approximately 87% of those were seen once. The top ten clonotypes cover over 4.5% of the sample.

On this clone itself: Its antigen is currently not known. The input lacks base qualities; no much larger clone sits a single base away.

Overall study outcomes, separate from this receptor: Clinical and demographic metadata were provided uncurated, with the amount varying by source and participant.

Sequenced: peripheral blood. This TCR came from a man between 60 and 75 years old who had recovered from COVID-19. The rearrangement joined TRBV29-1 to TRBJ2-6, with 9 middle bases fitting TRBD1. CDR3 protein: CSVGQGVSGANVLTF. The nucleotides are TGCAGCGTTGGACAGGGGGTCTCTGGGGCCAACGTCCTGACTTTC.